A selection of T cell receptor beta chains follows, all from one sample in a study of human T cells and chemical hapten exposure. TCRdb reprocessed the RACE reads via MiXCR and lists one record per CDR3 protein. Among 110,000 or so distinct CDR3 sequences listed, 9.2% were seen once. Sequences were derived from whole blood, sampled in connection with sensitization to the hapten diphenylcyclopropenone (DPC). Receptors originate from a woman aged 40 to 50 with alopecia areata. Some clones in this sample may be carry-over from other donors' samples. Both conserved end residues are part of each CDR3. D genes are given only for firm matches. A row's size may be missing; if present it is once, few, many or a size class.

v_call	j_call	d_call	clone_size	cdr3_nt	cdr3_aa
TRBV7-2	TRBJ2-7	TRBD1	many	TGTGCCAGCAGCTTAGGGGGGACAGACATAACCTACGAGCAGTACTTC	CASSLGGTDITYEQYF
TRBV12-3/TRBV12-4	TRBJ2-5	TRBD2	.	TGTGCCAGTCAGCGGGGGGCCACCTCCCAAGAGACCCAGTACTTC	CASQRGATSQETQYF
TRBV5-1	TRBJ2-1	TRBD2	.	TGCGCCAGCAGGGGAAGCGGGGGCCGGTACAATGAGCAGTTCTTC	CASRGSGGRYNEQFF
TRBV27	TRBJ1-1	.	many	TGTGCCAGCAGAAATGGGGGTTGGGGCACTGAAGCTTTCTTT	CASRNGGWGTEAFF
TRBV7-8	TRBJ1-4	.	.	TGTGCCAGCAGCTTAGAGGGGGGCAGTAGGAGCGAAAAACTGTTTTTT	CASSLEGGSRSEKLFF
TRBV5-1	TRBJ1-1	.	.	TGCGCCAGCAGCTCGGACAGAACCTACACTGAAGCTTTCTTT	CASSSDRTYTEAFF
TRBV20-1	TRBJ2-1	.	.	TGCAGTGCTAGAAGGGGTCTCTACAATGAGCAGTTCTTC	CSARRGLYNEQFF
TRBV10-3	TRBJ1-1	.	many	TGTGCCATCTCGACAGGACTGAACACTGAAGCTTTCTTT	CAISTGLNTEAFF
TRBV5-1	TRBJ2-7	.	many	TGCGCCAGCAGCTCTGCGACAGGTCAATACTCCTACGAGCAGTACTTC	CASSSATGQYSYEQYF
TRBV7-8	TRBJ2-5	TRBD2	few	TGTGCCAGCAGCTCGATCCAGCGGGGGACCTCAAAAGAGACCCAGTACTTC	CASSSIQRGTSKETQYF
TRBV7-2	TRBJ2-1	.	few	TGTGCCAGCAGTTGGGACTTATACAATGAGCAGTTCTTC	CASSWDLYNEQFF
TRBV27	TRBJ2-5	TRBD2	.	TGTGCCAGCAGTTACTCGGGACTAGCGGGGGGAAGAGAGACCCAGTACTTC	CASSYSGLAGGRETQYF
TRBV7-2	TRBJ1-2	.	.	TGTGCCAGCAGGGCCGACGTAAGAGAAGGTGGCTACACCTTC	CASRADVREGGYTF
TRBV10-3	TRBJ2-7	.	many	TGTGCCATCAGTCCGGGTGGTAGGGCCCACTCCTACGAGCAGTACTTC	CAISPGGRAHSYEQYF
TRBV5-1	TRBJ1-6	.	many	TGCGCCAGCAGCTTGGCCGACTTTGGACACGTAAATTCACCCCTCCACTTT	CASSLADFGHVNSPLHF
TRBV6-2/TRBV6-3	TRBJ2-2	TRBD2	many	TGTGCCAGCAGTAACGCCCGACTAGCGGGGGGGTTCAGTCCGGGTACCGGGGAGCTGTTTTTT	CASSNARLAGGFSPGTGELFF
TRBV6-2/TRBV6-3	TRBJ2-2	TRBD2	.	TGTGCCAGCAGTTACGGGAGGGGCACGAACACCGGGGAGCTGTTTTTT	CASSYGRGTNTGELFF
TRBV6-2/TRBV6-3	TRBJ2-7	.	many	TGTGCCAGCAGAAGATCGACAGAAGACTACGAGCAGTACTTC	CASRRSTEDYEQYF
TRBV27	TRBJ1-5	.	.	TGTGCCAGCAGTTTTACGAATCAGCCCCAGCATTTT	CASSFTNQPQHF
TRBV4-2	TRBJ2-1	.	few	TGTGCCAGCAGCCAAGGTAGTAATGAGCAGTTCTTC	CASSQGSNEQFF
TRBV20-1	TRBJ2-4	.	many	TGCAGTGCTAGAGCCGTAGCCAAAAACATTCAGTACTTC	CSARAVAKNIQYF
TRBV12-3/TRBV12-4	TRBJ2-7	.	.	TGTGCAAGTACGGAGCTCTGGAGTGCCGAGCAGTACTTC	CASTELWSAEQYF
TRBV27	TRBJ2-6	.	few	TGTGCCGCCTCTAGAGTGTCTGGGGCCAACGTCCTGACTTTC	CAASRVSGANVLTF
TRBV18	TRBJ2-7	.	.	TGTGCCAGCTCCGGCCGGGACTCTGTCTACGAGCAGTACTTC	CASSGRDSVYEQYF
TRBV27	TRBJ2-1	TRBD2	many	TGTGCCAGCAGTCCTCTCCGACTAGCGGGGGGGTCCAATGAGCAGTTCTTC	CASSPLRLAGGSNEQFF
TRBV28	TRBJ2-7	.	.	TGTGCCAGCCGGGACGGTACCTACGAGCAGTACTTC	CASRDGTYEQYF
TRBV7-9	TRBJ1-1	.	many	TGTGCCGCCACAGCTAACACTGAAGCTTTCTTT	CAATANTEAFF
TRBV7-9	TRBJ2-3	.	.	TGTGCCAGCAGCTCGACAGCCGATACGCAGTATTTT	CASSSTADTQYF
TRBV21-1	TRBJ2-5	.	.	TGTGCCAGCAGAAAAAACGGAAGGACAGGGGAAAGAGAGACCCAGTACTTC	CASRKNGRTGERETQYF
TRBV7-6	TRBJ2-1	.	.	TGTGCCAGCAGCTTAGGACCGGTGGATGAGCAGTTCTTC	CASSLGPVDEQFF
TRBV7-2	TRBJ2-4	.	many	TGTGCCAGCAGCTTAGGAGGGACCAAAAACATTCAGTACTTC	CASSLGGTKNIQYF
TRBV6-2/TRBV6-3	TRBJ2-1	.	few	TGTGCCAGCAGTTCCGGGACTGGAAGCTCCTACAATGAGCAGTTCTTC	CASSSGTGSSYNEQFF
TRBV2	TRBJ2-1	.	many	TGTGCCAGCAGTTATCGTGGGCCTCAAACCTACAATGAGCAGTTCTTC	CASSYRGPQTYNEQFF
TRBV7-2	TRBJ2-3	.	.	TGTGCCAGCAGCTTAAGGGGAGGTCGGCACACAGATACGCAGTATTTT	CASSLRGGRHTDTQYF
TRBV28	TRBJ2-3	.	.	TGTGCCAGCAGTTTCGGGCGCCCTAGCACAGATACGCAGTATTTT	CASSFGRPSTDTQYF
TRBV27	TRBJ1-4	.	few	TGTGCCAGCAAGGTTATCAGGGGAGTTGGGGAAAAACTGTTTTTT	CASKVIRGVGEKLFF
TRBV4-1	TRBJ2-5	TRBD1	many	TGCGCCAGCAGCCAAGCAAACAGGGGGCGCGAGGAGACCCAGTACTTC	CASSQANRGREETQYF
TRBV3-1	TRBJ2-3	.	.	TGTGCCAGCAGCCCCGCGCCCACAGATACGCAGTATTTT	CASSPAPTDTQYF
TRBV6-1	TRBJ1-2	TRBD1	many	TGTGCCAGCAGTCGAGAACTTTTACAGGGGTTGTATGGCTACACCTTC	CASSRELLQGLYGYTF
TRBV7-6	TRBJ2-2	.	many	TGTGCCAGCAGCTTAGTTTACACCTCAACCGGGGAGCTGTTTTTT	CASSLVYTSTGELFF
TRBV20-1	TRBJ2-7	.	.	TGCAGTGCTAGTCATAGCTCCTACGAGCAGTACTTC	CSASHSSYEQYF
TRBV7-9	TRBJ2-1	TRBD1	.	TGTGCCAGCAGCGAAAAGGGGGCGGGCTTCAATGAGCAGTTCTTC	CASSEKGAGFNEQFF
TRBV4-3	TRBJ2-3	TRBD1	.	TGCGCCAGCAGCCAAGAAGGGACAGGGGGAGATACGCAGTATTTT	CASSQEGTGGDTQYF
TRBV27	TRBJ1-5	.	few	TGTGCCAGCAGTTTCGGGGGAGACAATCAGCCCCAGCATTTT	CASSFGGDNQPQHF
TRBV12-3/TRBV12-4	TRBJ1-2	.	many	TGTGCCAGCAGGGGAAGGGGACGGTACTATGGCTACACCTTC	CASRGRGRYYGYTF
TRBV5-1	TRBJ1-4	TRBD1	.	TGCGCCAGCAGCCGGACAGGGTCGGGAACTAATGAAAAACTGTTTTTT	CASSRTGSGTNEKLFF
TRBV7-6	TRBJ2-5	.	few	TGTGCCAGCAGGCATCCTCTGATGGAGACCCAGTACTTC	CASRHPLMETQYF
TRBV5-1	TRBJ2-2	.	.	TGCGCCAGCAGCTTGCTGGGTCCCGGGGAGCTGTTTTTT	CASSLLGPGELFF
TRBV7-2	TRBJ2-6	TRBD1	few	TGTGCCAGCAGCTCATTACAGGGGGCAGTCTCTGGGGCCAACGTCCTGACTTTC	CASSSLQGAVSGANVLTF
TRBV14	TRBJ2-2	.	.	TGTGCCAGCAGCCCCTTGGGGAGATCGAACACCGGGGAGCTGTTTTTT	CASSPLGRSNTGELFF
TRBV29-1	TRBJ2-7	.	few	TGCAGCGTCATTGGGACGGAGGGGAAAGCTGTCTACGAGCAGTACTTC	CSVIGTEGKAVYEQYF
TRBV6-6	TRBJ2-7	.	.	TGTGCCAGCAGTCGAGGGGACTACGAGCAGTACTTC	CASSRGDYEQYF
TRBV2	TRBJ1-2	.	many	TGTGCCAGCGCCGGTTCGGGCGGTGGGGGCTACTATGGCTACACCTTC	CASAGSGGGGYYGYTF
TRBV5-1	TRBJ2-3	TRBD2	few	TGCGCCAGCAGTAAAGCGGGGAACACAGATACGCAGTATTTT	CASSKAGNTDTQYF
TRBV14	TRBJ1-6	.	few	TGTGCCAGCAGCCAAGAAGAGGGCGCGGATAATAATTCACCCCTCCACTTT	CASSQEEGADNNSPLHF
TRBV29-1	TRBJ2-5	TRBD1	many	TGCAGCGCATACAGGGGTCGTGAGACCCAGTACTTC	CSAYRGRETQYF
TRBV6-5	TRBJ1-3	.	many	TGTGCCAGCAGTTACGGCAGGGCCATCTCTGGAAACACCATATATTTT	CASSYGRAISGNTIYF
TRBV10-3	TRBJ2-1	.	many	TGTGCCATCAGTGAATTCAATGAGCAGTTCTTC	CAISEFNEQFF
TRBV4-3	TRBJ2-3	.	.	TGCGCCAGCAGCCAGGGTCCTAGGGGACCCGAAACCACAGATACGCAGTATTTT	CASSQGPRGPETTDTQYF
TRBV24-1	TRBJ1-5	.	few	TGTGCCACCAGTGTCCTCCTCGGGGGCCAACAGCCCCAGCATTTT	CATSVLLGGQQPQHF